This T cell receptor (beta chain) was documented in a study of molecular identifiers for immune sequencing clone quantification. This clonotype was observed many times. Its specificity is unknown. V was cut by 8 bases and J by 4 bases, with 13 bases left in between. The length of the CDR3 is 13 residues. Findings of the study overall: Whereas clones above 20 RNA copies held under 1% of naive-cell molecules, they held over 97% of effector molecules.

Listed TCR primers, together with previously described methods, were used for the bulk TCR libraries. From the PCR reads, TCRdb called clonotypes with MiXCR, one entry per CDR3 protein. Of about 640,000 distinct CDR3 sequences detected, nearly 20% appear once; the ten largest clones hold approximately 0.9%. The rearrangement links TRBV12-3 or TRBV12-4 to TRBJ2-3; unclear D gene. Sequences were obtained from naive CD8+ T cells from blood, with Jurkat cell RNA spiked in. Subset described: FACS-sorted CD8+CD4-CCR7+CD45RA+ naive T cells. The sequence was obtained from a human donor in good health. Some libraries in this study had Jurkat cell RNA spiked in. The CDR3 coding sequence is TGTGCCAGCGTAGACTCCCCAGCAGATACGCAGTATTTT. As protein: CASVDSPADTQYF.